The subject of this entry is one T cell receptor beta chain. Antigen unknown. The CDR3 length is 15 residues. The data were taken from a study of T cell responses to AZD1222 COVID-19 vaccine. General study findings and limits: Spike-specific TCR breadth and depth both grew after two AZD1222 doses. The donor group comprised mostly white British people and more females; the analysis possibly underestimated clonal diversity. Only a handful of individuals given AZD1222 were seropositive at baseline.

Only in-frame clones appear in the TCRdb table, and some are missing; sequencing was by immunoSEQ multiplex PCR. The sample lists 90,000 to 150,000 clones, just under 90% occurring once. V and J are TRBV21-1 and TRBJ2-7. TRBV21-1 is a pseudogene locus. Specimen: peripheral blood, collected on day 0 of AZD1222 vaccination. This receptor was obtained from an adult in good health. CDR3 nucleotides: TGTGCCAGCAGCAAAGCAGGCCGAAACTCCTACGAGCAGTACTTC. It specifies CASSKAGRNSYEQYF.